This is a list of T cell receptor beta chains from one sample in a study of blood T cell repertoires in COVID-19. TCRdb's table, derived via immunoSEQ multiplex PCR, lists solely in-frame clones and lacks some. The sample records under 400,000 clones, about 90% being singletons. The specimen was PBMCs or T cells enriched from blood (not recorded which). The origin of the receptors is a man aged 35-49 years in a cohort exposed to, infected with or recovered from COVID-19 (not recorded which). CDR3s leave out the opening cysteine and the closing phenylalanine or tryptophan. Each record gives: CDR3 protein, J gene, V gene.

cdr3_aa: ASTKFSSRGFMNTEAF
j_call: TRBJ1-1
v_call: TRBV27

cdr3_aa: ASSGRVAGGYNEQF
j_call: TRBJ2-1
v_call: TRBV6-1

cdr3_aa: ASSLVSQGFAYGYT
j_call: TRBJ1-2
v_call: TRBV5-5

cdr3_aa: ARADTLNTEAF
j_call: TRBJ1-1
v_call: TRBV12-3/TRBV12-4

cdr3_aa: ASSVAITGGPWDTQY
j_call: TRBJ2-3
v_call: TRBV5-1

cdr3_aa: ASSLGVGQGVADTQY
j_call: TRBJ2-3
v_call: TRBV7-7

cdr3_aa: AWSVGAGGYGNEQF
j_call: TRBJ2-1
v_call: TRBV30

cdr3_aa: ASSPVAGSDTQY
j_call: TRBJ2-3
v_call: TRBV3-1/TRBV3-2

cdr3_aa: ASSRTANYGYT
j_call: TRBJ1-2
v_call: TRBV2

cdr3_aa: ASSMRTSGWNEQF
j_call: TRBJ2-1
v_call: TRBV19

cdr3_aa: ASSLRGEQF
j_call: TRBJ2-1
v_call: TRBV21-1

cdr3_aa: ASSVADNPYEQY
j_call: TRBJ2-7
v_call: TRBV2

cdr3_aa: ASSSQTSGSSYEQY
j_call: TRBJ2-7
v_call: TRBV7-8

cdr3_aa: ASSRNRGNYNSPLH
j_call: TRBJ1-6
v_call: TRBV28

cdr3_aa: ASSPAWGGYEQY
j_call: TRBJ2-7
v_call: TRBV5-1

cdr3_aa: ASSSDRQGFYEQY
j_call: TRBJ2-7
v_call: TRBV5-6

cdr3_aa: ASSMGQYEDEQY
j_call: TRBJ2-7
v_call: TRBV19

cdr3_aa: ASWSSQGDQPQH
j_call: TRBJ1-5
v_call: TRBV6-5

cdr3_aa: ASSFRLDTEAF
j_call: TRBJ1-1
v_call: TRBV7-6

cdr3_aa: SVKEGTEAF
j_call: TRBJ1-1
v_call: TRBV29-1

cdr3_aa: ASRPPGLAGDNEQF
j_call: TRBJ2-1
v_call: TRBV13

cdr3_aa: ATSRVRQGGETQY
j_call: TRBJ2-5
v_call: TRBV15

cdr3_aa: ASSLETGVAEKLF
j_call: TRBJ1-4
v_call: TRBV7-9

cdr3_aa: SVSDRAEQY
j_call: TRBJ2-7
v_call: TRBV29-1

cdr3_aa: ASSLRDRGLRGYT
j_call: TRBJ1-2
v_call: TRBV5-1

cdr3_aa: AISDTNQPQH
j_call: TRBJ1-5
v_call: TRBV10-3

cdr3_aa: AGSRWELF
j_call: TRBJ2-2
v_call: TRBV23-1

cdr3_aa: ASSSWGRREKLF
j_call: TRBJ1-4
v_call: TRBV7-9

cdr3_aa: AIADRLNTEAF
j_call: TRBJ1-1
v_call: TRBV10-3

cdr3_aa: ASSLPGQGDEKLF
j_call: TRBJ1-4
v_call: TRBV11-2

cdr3_aa: ASSGQGLGNTEAF
j_call: TRBJ1-1
v_call: TRBV27

cdr3_aa: ATSRDQVGGYNEQF
j_call: TRBJ2-1
v_call: TRBV15

cdr3_aa: ASRQTGAGNQPQH
j_call: TRBJ1-5
v_call: TRBV19

cdr3_aa: ASSYEGQSLWDGYT
j_call: TRBJ1-2
v_call: TRBV6-6

cdr3_aa: ASRNLGEANEKLF
j_call: TRBJ1-4
v_call: TRBV5-1

cdr3_aa: ASSEAPSNQPQH
j_call: TRBJ1-5
v_call: TRBV6-1

cdr3_aa: ASSRGNSYEQY
j_call: TRBJ2-7
v_call: TRBV6-5

cdr3_aa: ASSLLTGAGELF
j_call: TRBJ2-2
v_call: TRBV27

cdr3_aa: ASSRDSGLCT
j_call: TRBJ1-2
v_call: TRBV3-1/TRBV3-2

cdr3_aa: ASSVTGLTYNEQF
j_call: TRBJ2-1
v_call: TRBV9

cdr3_aa: ASTSPREGPGETQY
j_call: TRBJ2-5
v_call: TRBV7-9

cdr3_aa: ASSELAGTAYEQY
j_call: TRBJ2-7
v_call: TRBV6-1

cdr3_aa: ATGGQGDEQF
j_call: TRBJ2-1
v_call: TRBV24-1

cdr3_aa: ASSPGDRGRTGELF
j_call: TRBJ2-2
v_call: TRBV5-1

cdr3_aa: ASSYSDSYEQY
j_call: TRBJ2-7
v_call: TRBV6-5

cdr3_aa: ASSLLGQGNTGELF
j_call: TRBJ2-2
v_call: TRBV5-1

cdr3_aa: ASSQDMDSPLH
j_call: TRBJ1-6
v_call: TRBV3-1/TRBV3-2

cdr3_aa: ASGGGLSSYNSPLH
j_call: TRBJ1-6
v_call: TRBV28

cdr3_aa: ASSTQRGYGYT
j_call: TRBJ1-2
v_call: TRBV6-6

cdr3_aa: ASSLDSPTGKLF
j_call: TRBJ1-4
v_call: TRBV11-2